The entry that follows covers one T cell receptor beta chain sequence. The protocol was immunoSEQ multiplex PCR, while the TCRdb copy is restricted to in-frame clones and leaves out a portion. The sample includes about 230,000 clones, around 84% seen only once; the top ten take roughly 1.4%. The data belong to a study of blood T cell repertoires in COVID-19. Study as a whole: The United States, Italy and Spain were the sources of the acute and convalescent COVID-19 samples.

The V gene's germline CDR1 is SGHAT and CDR2 FQNNGV. V dropped 2 bases and J dropped 3 bases, with 17 bases sitting between them. The CDR3 covers 16 residues. This chain uses TRBV11-2 with TRBJ2-7; perhaps TRBD1 as D (5 bases). Source material: peripheral blood. The source is a woman aged 40-49 years who had recovered from COVID-19. CDR3 coding DNA: TGTGCCAGCAGCTTAAGCTTTCGGCAGGGTGTCTACGAGCAGTACTTC. Its translation: CASSLSFRQGVYEQYF. Full variable domain (remainder filled in from reference TRBV11-2 and TRBJ2-7): EAGVAQSPRYKIIEKRQSVAFWCNPISGHATLYWYQQILGQGPKLLIQFQNNGVVDDSQLPKDRFSAERLKGVDSTLKIQPAKLEDSAVYLCASSLSFRQGVYEQYFGPGTRLTVT.